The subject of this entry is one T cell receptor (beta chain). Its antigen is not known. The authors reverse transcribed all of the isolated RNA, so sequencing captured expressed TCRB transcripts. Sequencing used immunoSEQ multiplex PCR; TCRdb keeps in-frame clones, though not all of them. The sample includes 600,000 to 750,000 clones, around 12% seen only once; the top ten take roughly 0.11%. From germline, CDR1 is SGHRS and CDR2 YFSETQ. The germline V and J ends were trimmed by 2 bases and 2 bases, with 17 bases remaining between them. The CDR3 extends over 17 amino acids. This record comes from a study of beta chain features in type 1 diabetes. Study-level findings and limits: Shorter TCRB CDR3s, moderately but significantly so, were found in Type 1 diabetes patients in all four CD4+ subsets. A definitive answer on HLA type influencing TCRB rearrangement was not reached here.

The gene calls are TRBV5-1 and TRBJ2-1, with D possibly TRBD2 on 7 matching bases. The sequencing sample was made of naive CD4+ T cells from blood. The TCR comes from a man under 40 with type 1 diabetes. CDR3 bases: TGCGCCAGCAGCTTCGCAACCGGGGGGCCGACCTACAATGAGCAGTTCTTC. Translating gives CASSFATGGPTYNEQFF.